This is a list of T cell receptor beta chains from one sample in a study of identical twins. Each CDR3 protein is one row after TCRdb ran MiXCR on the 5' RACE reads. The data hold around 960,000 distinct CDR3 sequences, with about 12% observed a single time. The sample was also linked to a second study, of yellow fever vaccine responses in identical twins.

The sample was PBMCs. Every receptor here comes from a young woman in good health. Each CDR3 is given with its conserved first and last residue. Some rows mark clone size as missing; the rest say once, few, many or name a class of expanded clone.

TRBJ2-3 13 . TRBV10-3 CAMSPGNTDTQYF
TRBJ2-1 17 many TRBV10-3 CAISDPDQDGQRDEQFF
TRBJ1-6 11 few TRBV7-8 CASSLQGPLHF
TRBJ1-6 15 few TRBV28 CASSPPDRGLSPLHF
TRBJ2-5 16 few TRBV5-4 CASSLRAGTTQETQYF
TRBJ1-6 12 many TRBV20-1 CSATLNNSPLHF
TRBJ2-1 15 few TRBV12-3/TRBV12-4 CASILAGTLHNEQFF
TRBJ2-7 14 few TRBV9 CASSVETSGYEQYF
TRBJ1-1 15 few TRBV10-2 CASSDRGRMNTEAFF
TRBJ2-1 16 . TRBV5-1 CASSSGLVTSENEQFF
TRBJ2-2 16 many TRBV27 CASSGTRYPGTGELFF
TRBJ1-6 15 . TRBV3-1 CASSQEVWVSSPLHF
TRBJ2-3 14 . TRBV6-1 CASRGAVLTDTQYF
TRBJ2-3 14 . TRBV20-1 CSASDRGYTDTQYF
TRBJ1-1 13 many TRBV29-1 CSVLPGHNTEAFF
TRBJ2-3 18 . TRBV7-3 CASSLKPILAGGTDTQYF
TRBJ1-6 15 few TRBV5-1 CASRDSTPPYSPLHF
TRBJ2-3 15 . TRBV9 CASSSRDRVTDTQYF
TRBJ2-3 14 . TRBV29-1 CSVDASGTTDTQYF
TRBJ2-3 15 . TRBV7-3 CASSQGGTGTDTQYF
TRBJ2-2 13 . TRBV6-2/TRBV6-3 CASTPRNSGELFF
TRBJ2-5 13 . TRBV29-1 CSVRDRSQETQYF
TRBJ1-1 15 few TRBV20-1 CSATRGGQLNTEAFF
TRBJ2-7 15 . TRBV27 CASTSSGVSFYEQYF
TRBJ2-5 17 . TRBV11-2 CASSSGLIEILGETQYF
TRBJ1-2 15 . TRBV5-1 CASSVYRESLDGYTF
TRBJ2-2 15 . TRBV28 CASSSSGSNTGELFF
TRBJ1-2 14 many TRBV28 CASSLEVYNYGYTF
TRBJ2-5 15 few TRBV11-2 CASSLGVGMQETQYF
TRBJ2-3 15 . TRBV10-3 CAISERGAATDTQYF
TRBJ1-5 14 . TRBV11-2 CASSIDAYNQPQHF
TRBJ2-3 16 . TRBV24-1 CATSDLDRLGSDTQYF